The 6 T cell receptor beta chains in this list originate from one sample, sequenced in a study of shared clonotypes between healthy human individuals. TCRdb's table, derived via immunoSEQ multiplex PCR, lists solely in-frame clones and lacks some. The table records about 99,000 clones, less than 60% of them present only once. The sample comprised PBMCs. The receptors were gathered from a woman in her forties in good health. Some clones in this sample may be carry-over from other donors' samples.

This chain uses TRBV4-2 with TRBJ2-4, with TRBD2 identical over 9 bases. This CDR3 comprises 18 residues. J lost 0 bases, V lost 1 base, and 7 bases had no gene match. Germline values: CDR1 LGHNA, CDR2 YNFKEQ. CDR3 nucleotide sequence: TGTGCCAGCAGCCAAGGGTTAGCGGGGGCCCTAGCCAAAAACATTCAGTACTTC. Translation gives CASSQGLAGALAKNIQYF.

This clone appeared once. This rearrangement joins TRBV4-1 to TRBJ1-5, with TRBD1 as a possible D gene (5 bases). This CDR3 comprises 14 residues. Germline CDR1 and CDR2: MGHRA and YSYEKL. V gave up 4 bases and J gave up 2 bases, with 9 bases separating them. CDR3 loop: CASSRDLGNQPQHF. The CDR3 DNA sequence: TGCGCCAGCAGCCGGGACCTGGGCAATCAGCCCCAGCATTTT.

The chain links TRBV11-2 to TRBJ2-1; the D gene could be TRBD1 or TRBD2 (6 bases each). Deletions cut 5 bases from V and 5 bases from J, with 19 bases between. The CDR3 runs to 16 residues. In germline, CDR1 is SGHAT, CDR2 FQNNGV. This CDR3 reads CASSPRGAGPNNEQFF. CDR3 in DNA: TGTGCCAGCAGCCCGAGGGGGGCAGGGCCCAACAATGAGCAGTTCTTC.

A note on this clone: A far more abundant clone sits one base away, making this likely a read error. CDR3 protein: CVSSLASGGSYEQYF. CDR3 nucleotides: TGTGTCAGCAGCTTAGCTAGCGGAGGATCCTACGAGCAGTACTTC. V and J are TRBV7-9 and TRBJ2-7, with 7 bases that match TRBD2. The CDR3 is made up of 15 amino acids. Germline-derived CDR1 and CDR2 are SEHNR and FQNEAQ (reference sequence).

This clone was observed once. The V call is TRBV10-3, the J call TRBJ1-5; D call uncertain. This CDR3 is 14 amino acids long. V lost 7 bases to trimming and J lost 2 bases, with 12 bases between them. CDR1 and CDR2 from the germline V gene are ENHRY and SYGVKD. The CDR3 coding sequence is TGTGCCATCACTCCGGACGGTGGCAATCAGCCCCAGCATTTT. The encoded protein is CAITPDGGNQPQHF.

The chain couples TRBV27 to TRBJ2-3; TRBD1 might be the D (6 bases). This CDR3 is built from 15 residues. V lost 2 bases, J lost 5 bases, and 14 bases lay in between. The V gene's germline CDR1 is MNHEY and CDR2 SMNVEV (reference sequence). The CDR3 DNA reads as TGTGCCAGCAGTTTACGATGGACAGTCGGAGATACGCAGTATTTT. As protein: CASSLRWTVGDTQYF.